The present TCR beta chain was sequenced within a study of post-analysis software for immune sequencing data. Study overall: The cohort encompassed relapsing-remitting, secondary progressive and progressive-relapsing multiple sclerosis disease courses. General observations from the study: Patients had higher frequencies than controls of a few TRBV segments, including TRBV5-6, TRBV5-1 and TRBV20-1.

Each TCR beta cDNA library carried unique molecular identifiers. Via MiXCR, TCRdb re-called the PCR reads, giving one row per CDR3 protein. This sample has some 890,000 distinct CDR3 sequences, with 53% found just once. This clonotype has only a few counts. Its target is unknown. The CDR3 runs 14 residues. Trimming left V 5 bases short and J 0 bases short, with 11 bases between. Germline CDR1 is LNHNV and CDR2 is YYDKDF (reference sequence). Sequenced material: blood. This receptor was taken from a girl aged 10-17 years with multiple sclerosis. The chain combines TRBV15 with TRBJ2-7; possible D gene TRBD2, 5 bases. CDR3 DNA: TGTGCCACCAGCTCAATGACTAACTCCTACGAGCAGTACTTC. Encoded protein: CATSSMTNSYEQYF.